A single T cell receptor (beta chain) is shown here with its context. Antigen unknown. Germline CDR1 SGHTA, CDR2 FQGNSA. The CDR3 consists of 16 residues. Trimming took off 1 base at V and 1 base at J, with 14 bases between the two ends. The data were taken from a study of cytomegalovirus exposure and HLA in healthy donors. Findings and caveats of the study: Common viral pathogens were later found to be apparently linked to several of the most significant clusters.

PCR amplification relied on 60 Vbeta primers (plus 13 Jbeta primers). Authors' processing steps: Later reanalysis found approximately 76 million unique TCR beta chains, about 10 million of them shared. TCRdb keeps only in-frame clones here, not all; method: immunoSEQ multiplex PCR. The V and J calls and clone size were taken over from that table, and D and trimming were inferred from the DNA. This table holds about 160,000 clones, 70% to 90% found once. This chain uses TRBV7-2 with TRBJ2-7, with D possibly matching TRBD1 (5 bases). The specimen sequenced was PBMCs. The TCR comes from a man aged 18 to 29 in good health and CMV-seropositive. CDR3 coding DNA: TGTGCCAGCAGCTTAGAGGGGAATCTACTTTCCTACGAGCAGTACTTC. It is translated as CASSLEGNLLSYEQYF.